Each of the 4 T cell receptor beta chains below was sequenced from the same sample in a study of Ad26.COV2.S vaccination and SARS-CoV-2 variants. Sequencing was performed with immunoSEQ multiplex PCR; in TCRdb, only in-frame clones are kept and a portion is missing. Here the sample spans about 350,000 clones, about 92% being singletons. The input for sequencing was peripheral blood, taken after recovery from COVID-19. Source of these receptors: a human donor who had recovered from COVID-19.

The chain combines TRBV10-3 with TRBJ2-2; D not resolved. The CDR3 runs 13 residues. Deletions cut 1 base from V and 6 bases from J, with 6 bases between. In germline, CDR1 is ENHRY, CDR2 SYGVKD. CDR3 loop: CAISEFDPGELFF. CDR3 bases: TGTGCCATCAGTGAGTTCGACCCCGGGGAGCTGTTTTTT.

This chain links TRBV9 with TRBJ1-3; a possible D gene is TRBD1 (5 bases). With 2 bases removed from V and 3 bases from J, the gap between germline ends came to 12 bases. Germline CDR1 reads SGDLS; CDR2 reads YYNGEE. The CDR3 has 15 residues. CDR3 DNA: TGTGCCAGCAGCGTCGCGGGGACGGGTGGAAACACCATATATTTT. Its translation: CASSVAGTGGNTIYF.

The genes are TRBV10-2 and TRBJ2-2; TRBD2 matches 13 bases. The CDR3 is 17 residues long. J was trimmed by 0 bases and V by 6 bases; bases with no gene match: 4. The germline V gene has CDR1 WSHSY and CDR2 SAAADI. The CDR3 loop reads CASSMTSGGPNTGELFF. As DNA, the CDR3 is TGCGCCAGCAGCATGACTAGCGGGGGGCCGAACACCGGGGAGCTGTTTTTT.

The chain is built from TRBV9 and TRBJ2-3, with D perhaps matching TRBD2 (6 bases). V dropped 5 bases and J dropped 6 bases, with 16 bases sitting between them. Germline V gives CDR1 SGDLS, CDR2 YYNGEE. This CDR3 is 14 amino acids long. CDR3 sequence reads: CASSLKGGRDTQYF. In DNA form, the CDR3 reads TGTGCCAGCAGTCTCAAGGGTGGGAGGGATACGCAGTATTTT.